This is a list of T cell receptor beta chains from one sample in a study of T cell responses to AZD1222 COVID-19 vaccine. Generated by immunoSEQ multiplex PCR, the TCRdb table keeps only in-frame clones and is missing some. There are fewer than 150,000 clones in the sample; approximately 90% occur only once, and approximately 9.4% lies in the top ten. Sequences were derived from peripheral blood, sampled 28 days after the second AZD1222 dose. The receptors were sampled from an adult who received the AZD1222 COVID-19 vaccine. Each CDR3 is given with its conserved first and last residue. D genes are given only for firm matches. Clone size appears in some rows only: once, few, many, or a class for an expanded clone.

DNA: TGCGCCAGCAGCTTGGCGCAGCCTGTGGAGGAAGCTTTCTTT; CDR3: CASSLAQPVEEAFF; length: 14; J: TRBJ1-1; D: NA; V: TRBV5-1; size: NA
DNA: TGCGCCAGCACACAGGACAGGGAAGCAGATACGCAGTATTTT; CDR3: CASTQDREADTQYF; length: 14; J: TRBJ2-3; D: TRBD1; V: TRBV23-1; size: few
DNA: TGTGCCAGCAGTGAAGCGCTAGGCAGCCAGGCAAGAGCCCAGTACTTC; CDR3: CASSEALGSQARAQYF; length: 16; J: TRBJ2-5; D: NA; V: TRBV6-1; size: few
DNA: TGTGCCAGCAGTGAATCTGGGGGGGAGTATTCACCCCTCCACTTT; CDR3: CASSESGGEYSPLHF; length: 15; J: TRBJ1-6; D: NA; V: TRBV6-1; size: NA
DNA: TGCGCCAGCAGCTTGGAGGACCGGCGGGACACCATATATTTT; CDR3: CASSLEDRRDTIYF; length: 14; J: TRBJ1-3; D: NA; V: TRBV5-1; size: once
DNA: TGTGCCAGCAGCTTACAGGGTACGGGAGAGCAGTACTTC; CDR3: CASSLQGTGEQYF; length: 13; J: TRBJ2-7; D: NA; V: TRBV7-3; size: once
DNA: TGTGCCAGCAGTCTTAACAGGGATTCACCCCTCCACTTT; CDR3: CASSLNRDSPLHF; length: 13; J: TRBJ1-6; D: NA; V: TRBV27; size: NA
DNA: TGTGCCATCAGTGGGGACTCCCGCGGTAGCTATGGCTACACCTTC; CDR3: CAISGDSRGSYGYTF; length: 15; J: TRBJ1-2; D: NA; V: TRBV10-3; size: NA
DNA: TGTGCCAGCAGCCCCCAGACTAGCGGGAGATCCTACGAGCAGTACTTC; CDR3: CASSPQTSGRSYEQYF; length: 16; J: TRBJ2-7; D: TRBD2; V: TRBV11-2; size: NA
DNA: TGCGCCAGCTCCCCCGGAGGGCAGACTGAAGCTTTCTTT; CDR3: CASSPGGQTEAFF; length: 13; J: TRBJ1-1; D: NA; V: TRBV5-1; size: NA
DNA: TGTGCCAGCAGCCAAGAGGCGACTAGCGGCTACGAGCAGTACTTC; CDR3: CASSQEATSGYEQYF; length: 15; J: TRBJ2-7; D: TRBD2; V: TRBV3-1/TRBV3-2; size: NA
DNA: TGTGCCAGTAGTAGACCCGGGACGGGGCTCTACGAGCAGTACTTC; CDR3: CASSRPGTGLYEQYF; length: 15; J: TRBJ2-7; D: NA; V: TRBV19; size: NA
DNA: TGTGCCTGGAGTGTACAAAACGCGGGGGGGTACAATGAGCAGTTCTTC; CDR3: CAWSVQNAGGYNEQFF; length: 16; J: TRBJ2-1; D: TRBD2; V: TRBV30; size: NA
DNA: TGCGCCAGCAGCCAAGACGAGGTCTACAATGAGCAGTTCTTC; CDR3: CASSQDEVYNEQFF; length: 14; J: TRBJ2-1; D: NA; V: TRBV4-3; size: NA
DNA: TGCGCCAGCAGGCAACTTGCGGCAGGTGGGGAAAAACTGTTTTTT; CDR3: CASRQLAAGGEKLFF; length: 15; J: TRBJ1-4; D: NA; V: TRBV4-1; size: NA
DNA: TGTGCCAGCAGCTTAGGCGGCGGAGGCCAGCAGCCCCAGCATTTT; CDR3: CASSLGGGGQQPQHF; length: 15; J: TRBJ1-5; D: NA; V: TRBV7-8; size: NA
DNA: TGTGCCAGCAGTTCGGGGGCGGACCAGCCGGCTAACTATGGCTACACCTTC; CDR3: CASSSGADQPANYGYTF; length: 17; J: TRBJ1-2; D: NA; V: TRBV28; size: once
DNA: TGTGCCAGCAGCTCCGGGACTTCGACCCAAGAGACCCAGTACTTC; CDR3: CASSSGTSTQETQYF; length: 15; J: TRBJ2-5; D: NA; V: TRBV5-6; size: NA
DNA: TGTGCCAGCAGTCTCTCTGGAACAGGATACGAGCAGTACTTC; CDR3: CASSLSGTGYEQYF; length: 14; J: TRBJ2-7; D: NA; V: TRBV6-5; size: NA
DNA: TGTGCCAGTAGTATAGGCGTAGGGCGGGAGAACACTGAAGCTTTCTTT; CDR3: CASSIGVGRENTEAFF; length: 16; J: TRBJ1-1; D: NA; V: TRBV19; size: NA
DNA: TGTGCCAGCAGCCCCATGTCTGGGCCCTACAATGAGCAGTTCTTC; CDR3: CASSPMSGPYNEQFF; length: 15; J: TRBJ2-1; D: NA; V: TRBV6-5; size: NA
DNA: TGTGCCAGCAGCGTCCGTGGTTACAATGAGCAGTTCTTC; CDR3: CASSVRGYNEQFF; length: 13; J: TRBJ2-1; D: NA; V: TRBV9; size: NA
DNA: TGTGCCAGCTCGCCCAGAACGGGCTTGGGTGAAAAACTGTTTTTT; CDR3: CASSPRTGLGEKLFF; length: 15; J: TRBJ1-4; D: NA; V: TRBV18; size: NA
DNA: TGTGCCAGCAGCTCCACGACAGGGGGCACTGAAGCTTTCTTT; CDR3: CASSSTTGGTEAFF; length: 14; J: TRBJ1-1; D: TRBD1; V: TRBV9; size: NA
DNA: TGTGCCAGCAGTCCCGGCGGGACAGGAATCGAGCAGTACTTC; CDR3: CASSPGGTGIEQYF; length: 14; J: TRBJ2-7; D: TRBD1; V: TRBV6-2/TRBV6-3; size: NA
DNA: TGTGCCAGCAGCTTAAGTAGGGCAGGGAATCAGCCCCAGCATTTT; CDR3: CASSLSRAGNQPQHF; length: 15; J: TRBJ1-5; D: NA; V: TRBV7-2; size: once
DNA: TGTGCCAGCAGCTTAAATACCCTAGGGGAATATGGCTACACCTTC; CDR3: CASSLNTLGEYGYTF; length: 15; J: TRBJ1-2; D: NA; V: TRBV7-9; size: NA
DNA: TGTGCCAGCAGCTTAGATCGAACAAGCTACGAGCAGTACTTC; CDR3: CASSLDRTSYEQYF; length: 14; J: TRBJ2-7; D: NA; V: TRBV11-2; size: NA
DNA: TGTGCCAGCTCACCAGGACAGGCTATGAGAGAAAAACTGTTTTTT; CDR3: CASSPGQAMREKLFF; length: 15; J: TRBJ1-4; D: TRBD1; V: TRBV18; size: NA
DNA: TGTGCCAGCAGCTTAAGTCGGAGCGAGCAGTACTTC; CDR3: CASSLSRSEQYF; length: 12; J: TRBJ2-7; D: NA; V: TRBV5-4; size: NA
DNA: TGTGCCAGCAGCCAAGAGATTGGGAGGACGGGGACTAATGAAAAACTGTTTTTT; CDR3: CASSQEIGRTGTNEKLFF; length: 18; J: TRBJ1-4; D: NA; V: TRBV3-1/TRBV3-2; size: NA
DNA: TGTGCCAGCAGCTATCGGACAGACTATGAGCAGTACTTC; CDR3: CASSYRTDYEQYF; length: 13; J: TRBJ2-7; D: NA; V: TRBV7-2; size: once
DNA: TGTGCCAGCAGCTTAGGGCCGAGGCGGCTAGAGACCCAGTACTTC; CDR3: CASSLGPRRLETQYF; length: 15; J: TRBJ2-5; D: NA; V: TRBV11-2; size: NA
DNA: TGCGCCAGCAGCCAGGACAGCGTAGCTAACTATGGCTACACCTTC; CDR3: CASSQDSVANYGYTF; length: 15; J: TRBJ1-2; D: NA; V: TRBV5-1; size: NA
DNA: TGTGCCAGCAGTTTATACCCGACAGGGGATTCCTACGAGCAGTACTTC; CDR3: CASSLYPTGDSYEQYF; length: 16; J: TRBJ2-7; D: TRBD1; V: TRBV27; size: few
DNA: TGTGCCAGCAGTTTATACTTGAACACTGAAGCTTTCTTT; CDR3: CASSLYLNTEAFF; length: 13; J: TRBJ1-1; D: NA; V: TRBV27; size: NA
DNA: TGTGCCAGCAGCTTAGAGCCTGGGACAGGTGGTGGCTACACCTTC; CDR3: CASSLEPGTGGGYTF; length: 15; J: TRBJ1-2; D: TRBD1; V: TRBV11-2; size: many
DNA: TGTGCCACCAGCAGGGACAGGGGGTATTATGGCTACACCTTC; CDR3: CATSRDRGYYGYTF; length: 14; J: TRBJ1-2; D: TRBD1; V: TRBV15; size: NA
DNA: TGTGCCAGCAGTGGACTAGCGGGAACCGCAGATACGCAGTATTTT; CDR3: CASSGLAGTADTQYF; length: 15; J: TRBJ2-3; D: TRBD2; V: TRBV2; size: NA
DNA: TGCGCCAGCAGCTCAACCCCGAGCTCCTACAATGAGCAGTTCTTC; CDR3: CASSSTPSSYNEQFF; length: 15; J: TRBJ2-1; D: NA; V: TRBV5-1; size: NA
DNA: TGTGCCAGCAGCTCCAGCGGGAGGGGGCTGCGTGAGCAGTTCTTC; CDR3: CASSSSGRGLREQFF; length: 15; J: TRBJ2-1; D: TRBD2; V: TRBV6-5; size: NA
DNA: TGTGCCAGCAGCCCCATTGGGACAGGGAATTCACCCCTCCACTTT; CDR3: CASSPIGTGNSPLHF; length: 15; J: TRBJ1-6; D: TRBD1; V: TRBV5-4; size: NA
DNA: TGCAGCGTAGGACAGCTAAACACTGAAGCTTTCTTT; CDR3: CSVGQLNTEAFF; length: 12; J: TRBJ1-1; D: NA; V: TRBV29-1; size: NA
DNA: TGTGCCAGCAGCGTCGGGAATCAGCCCCAGCATTTT; CDR3: CASSVGNQPQHF; length: 12; J: TRBJ1-5; D: NA; V: TRBV7-9; size: NA
DNA: TGTGCCAGCTCACCCGGACTTCCCTACTCTGGAAACACCATATATTTT; CDR3: CASSPGLPYSGNTIYF; length: 16; J: TRBJ1-3; D: NA; V: TRBV18; size: NA
DNA: TGTGCCAGCAGTCAAGGGGGGGGTCGGGCTAACTATGGCTACACCTTC; CDR3: CASSQGGGRANYGYTF; length: 16; J: TRBJ1-2; D: NA; V: TRBV6-1; size: once
DNA: TGTGCCAGCAGTGGGCGGGGACTGGCGGATCAGCCCCAGCATTTT; CDR3: CASSGRGLADQPQHF; length: 15; J: TRBJ1-5; D: NA; V: TRBV2; size: NA
DNA: TGTGCCAGCAGTTTGATAACAGGGGCCGAGCAGTACTTC; CDR3: CASSLITGAEQYF; length: 13; J: TRBJ2-7; D: TRBD1; V: TRBV12-3/TRBV12-4; size: NA
DNA: TGTGCCAGTAGTCTGGGACTGGTCTACGAGCAGTACTTC; CDR3: CASSLGLVYEQYF; length: 13; J: TRBJ2-7; D: NA; V: TRBV19; size: NA
DNA: TGTGCCAGCTCAAACAATGAGCAGTTCTTC; CDR3: CASSNNEQFF; length: 10; J: TRBJ2-1; D: NA; V: TRBV2; size: NA
DNA: TGCGCCAGCAGGCCTACCGGGACTAACTTCAATGAGCAGTTCTTC; CDR3: CASRPTGTNFNEQFF; length: 15; J: TRBJ2-1; D: TRBD2; V: TRBV5-1; size: NA
DNA: TGTGCCAGCAGCGGACAGGGAACGAGCAATCAGCCCCAGCATTTT; CDR3: CASSGQGTSNQPQHF; length: 15; J: TRBJ1-5; D: TRBD1; V: TRBV6-5; size: NA
DNA: TGTGCCAGCAGTTTGACAGGGCAGGTTGGCTACACCTTC; CDR3: CASSLTGQVGYTF; length: 13; J: TRBJ1-2; D: TRBD1; V: TRBV12-3/TRBV12-4; size: NA
DNA: TGTGCCAGCTCACCCGGGGTTTCGAGAGATGAAAAACTGTTTTTT; CDR3: CASSPGVSRDEKLFF; length: 15; J: TRBJ1-4; D: NA; V: TRBV18; size: NA
DNA: TGTGCCAGCAGCCCCACGGGAAACACCATATATTTT; CDR3: CASSPTGNTIYF; length: 12; J: TRBJ1-3; D: NA; V: TRBV7-9; size: once
DNA: TGCAGTGCTAGGGTCAATGAGCAGTTCTTC; CDR3: CSARVNEQFF; length: 10; J: TRBJ2-1; D: NA; V: TRBV20-1; size: NA
DNA: TGTGCCAGCAGCACACAGGGGGCCAGGGAAAAACTGTTTTTT; CDR3: CASSTQGAREKLFF; length: 14; J: TRBJ1-4; D: TRBD1; V: TRBV3-1/TRBV3-2; size: NA